This T cell receptor (beta chain) was found in a study of blood T cell repertoires in COVID-19. TCRdb's table, derived via immunoSEQ multiplex PCR, lists solely in-frame clones and lacks some. This repertoire shows roughly 250,000 clones, around nine tenths found once; its top ten account for about 3.1%. CDR1 and CDR2 from the germline V gene are MDHEN and SYDVKM. The CDR3 loop spans 16 amino acids. V trimming: 4 bases; J trimming: 0 bases; junction bases outside the gene matches: 7. The sequence was obtained from a woman aged 35 to 49 who had been exposed to COVID-19. The chain has TRBV28 and TRBJ2-3; 7 bases match TRBD1. Sequencing was done on a sample of PBMCs or T cells enriched from blood (not recorded which). This CDR3 is CASSSAGTVSTDTQYF. In DNA form, the CDR3 reads TGTGCCAGCAGTTCTGCCGGGACAGTAAGCACAGATACGCAGTATTTT.